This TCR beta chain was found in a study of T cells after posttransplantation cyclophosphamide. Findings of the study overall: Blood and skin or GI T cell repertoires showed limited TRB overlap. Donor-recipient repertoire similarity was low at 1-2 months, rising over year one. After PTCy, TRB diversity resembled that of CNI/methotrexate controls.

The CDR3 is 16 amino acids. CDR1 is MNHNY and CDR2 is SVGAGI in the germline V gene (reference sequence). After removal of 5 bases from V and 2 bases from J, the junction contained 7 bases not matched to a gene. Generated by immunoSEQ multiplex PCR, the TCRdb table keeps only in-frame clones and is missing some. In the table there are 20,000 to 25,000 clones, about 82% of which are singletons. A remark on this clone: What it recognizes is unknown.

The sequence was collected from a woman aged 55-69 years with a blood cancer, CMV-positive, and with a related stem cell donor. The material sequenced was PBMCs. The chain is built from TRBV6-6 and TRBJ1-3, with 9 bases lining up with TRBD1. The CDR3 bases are TGTGCCAGCAGTCATAAAGGGACAGGGCCTGGAAACACCATATATTTT. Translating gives CASSHKGTGPGNTIYF.